This is a list of T cell receptor beta chains from one sample in a study of a mutant IDH1 vaccine in newly diagnosed glioma. The assay was immunoSEQ multiplex PCR, and TCRdb's table has in-frame clones only and misses some. The table shows 95,000 to 100,000 clones, with 80% to 90% occurring only once. Sequenced material: PBMCs, taken from a glioma patient treated with radiotherapy, temozolomide or both. The receptors come from a woman aged 45-65 years with glioma. CDR3s include the opening cysteine and the closing phenylalanine or tryptophan. Size tells how often a clone was seen (once, few, many) or the class of an expanded clone, and some rows leave it out.

TRBV6-5	NA	TRBJ1-5	CASGRGVGQPQHF
TRBV27	once	TRBJ2-7	CASSLLAGGPGEQYF
TRBV6-6	once	TRBJ2-3	CASFPGLSTDTQYF
TRBV27	once	NA	CASWRPGATRYEQYF
TRBV6-1	NA	TRBJ1-1	CASSRDPHGPTEAFF
TRBV6-1	NA	TRBJ2-3	CASKTTRTQYF
TRBV5-1	NA	TRBJ2-1	CASSFPGTSGREQFF
TRBV29-1	NA	TRBJ1-2	CSETDRVHGYTF
TRBV7-9	NA	NA	CASSLQTGLNEQYF
TRBV6-5	few	TRBJ1-1	CASSKDRKSTEAFF
TRBV7-9	NA	TRBJ2-2	CASSSMGVANTGELFF
TRBV5-6	NA	TRBJ1-6	CASSWGQDNSPLHF
TRBV6-1	NA	TRBJ2-5	CASSEAWAGVGETQYF
TRBV2	NA	TRBJ2-5	CASSGEIRETQYF
TRBV10-3	NA	TRBJ2-2	CAIAIAANTGELFF
TRBV7-9	NA	TRBJ1-4	CASSSTGDRANEKLFF
TRBV10-1	NA	TRBJ2-2	CASSDTRAPNTGELFF
TRBV10-3	NA	TRBJ1-5	CAISATISLQGSNQPQHF
TRBV30	NA	TRBJ2-5	CAWSRDYIETQYF
TRBV30	once	TRBJ2-1	CAWSLAGVSYNEQFF
TRBV18	NA	TRBJ2-7	CASSLTSSVDEQYF
TRBV18	NA	TRBJ2-1	CASSPLASGGYNEQFF
TRBV7-9	NA	TRBJ2-1	CASSLRTGSGDEQFF
TRBV29-1	NA	TRBJ2-3	CSVGGVDTDTQYF
TRBV28	NA	TRBJ1-1	CASTLDRGANTEAFF
TRBV28	NA	TRBJ2-7	CASSPPGSYEQYF
TRBV27	NA	TRBJ2-7	CASSLAGKDEQYF